These T cell receptor beta chains were read from a single sample in a study of T cell responses to AZD1222 COVID-19 vaccine. Sequencing was performed with immunoSEQ multiplex PCR; in TCRdb, only in-frame clones are kept and a portion is missing. The sample lists more than 140,000 clones; around 91% were seen once. The sequencing used peripheral blood, collected on day 0 of AZD1222 vaccination. The source of these receptors is an adult in good health. The CDR3 runs from the conserved cysteine through the conserved F or W. A D gene is named only where the DNA matches it firmly. Clone size is stated in some rows and not others, as once, few, many or a class when expanded.

TRBV7-9	.	TRBJ2-2	.	CASSFTGELFF	TGTGCCAGCAGCTTTACCGGGGAGCTGTTTTTT
TRBV7-8	TRBD1	TRBJ2-7	.	CASSLGRGKSYEQYF	TGTGCCAGCAGCCTGGGCAGGGGGAAGTCCTACGAGCAGTACTTC
TRBV30	.	TRBJ2-3	.	CAWSVPRSSTDTQYF	TGTGCCTGGAGTGTACCACGGTCTAGCACAGATACGCAGTATTTT
TRBV28	.	TRBJ2-6	.	CASSQTTGSGANVLTF	TGTGCCAGCAGTCAAACAACAGGGTCAGGGGCCAACGTCCTGACTTTC
TRBV7-9	.	TRBJ1-2	.	CASSLAGSPGNYGYTF	TGTGCCAGCAGCTTAGCTGGGTCTCCGGGGAACTATGGCTACACCTTC
TRBV29-1	.	TRBJ2-3	.	CSVEEGGEVVWGTDTQYF	TGCAGCGTTGAAGAGGGGGGTGAGGTTGTATGGGGCACAGATACGCAGTATTTT
TRBV5-1	.	TRBJ2-5	.	CASSLGDRILETQYF	TGCGCCAGCAGCTTGGGAGACAGAATTCTAGAGACCCAGTACTTC
TRBV12-5	.	TRBJ2-2	.	CASGQDQSGELFF	TGTGCTAGTGGCCAGGATCAATCCGGGGAGCTGTTTTTT
TRBV13	TRBD2	TRBJ2-3	.	CASSFSPGLAGEEASTDTQYF	TGTGCCAGCAGCTTTTCCCCGGGACTAGCGGGAGAAGAGGCTAGCACAGATACGCAGTATTTT
TRBV24-1	TRBD2	TRBJ2-1	.	CATSGPRGARGYYNEQFF	TGTGCCACCAGTGGCCCGCGGGGGGCGCGTGGATACTACAATGAGCAGTTCTTC
TRBV18	.	TRBJ1-4	.	CASSSSPGTLGEKLFF	TGTGCCAGCTCATCTTCCCCCGGGACACTAGGTGAAAAACTGTTTTTT
TRBV5-6	TRBD1	TRBJ2-7	.	CASSLVATGEYF	TGTGCCAGCAGCTTGGTGGCGACAGGGGAGTACTTC
TRBV21-1	.	TRBJ2-7	once	CASSKGGPSPDVYEQYF	TGTGCCAGCAGCAAAGGGGGACCAAGTCCAGACGTATACGAGCAGTACTTC
TRBV19	TRBD1	TRBJ2-7	once	CASSIQGDSYEQYF	TGTGCCAGTAGTATTCAGGGGGACTCCTACGAGCAGTACTTC
TRBV19	.	TRBJ2-7	.	CASSAGTASYEQYF	TGTGCCAGTAGTGCCGGGACGGCTTCCTACGAGCAGTACTTC
TRBV27	.	TRBJ1-2	.	CASSSSQGNYGYTF	TGTGCCAGCAGTTCGTCACAGGGAAACTATGGCTACACCTTC
TRBV20-1	.	TRBJ2-7	.	CSARINYEQYF	TGCAGTGCAAGGATCAATTACGAGCAGTACTTC
TRBV4-1	.	TRBJ1-2	few	CASSQDLTATYGYTF	TGCGCCAGCAGCCAAGATCTGACGGCAACCTATGGCTACACCTTC
TRBV27	TRBD2	TRBJ2-7	few	CASSGLAGLPYYEQYF	TGTGCCAGCTCTGGACTAGCGGGCCTCCCCTACTACGAGCAGTACTTC
TRBV19	.	TRBJ2-7	.	CASSMKRENYEQYF	TGTGCCAGTAGTATGAAACGGGAAAACTACGAGCAGTACTTC
TRBV19	.	TRBJ1-4	.	CASSISGEKLFF	TGTGCCAGTAGTATCTCAGGTGAAAAACTGTTTTTT
TRBV5-4	.	TRBJ2-1	.	CASSLGGGNSYNEQFF	TGTGCCAGCAGCTTGGGGGGCGGAAACTCCTACAATGAGCAGTTCTTC
TRBV24-1	.	TRBJ2-3	.	CATSDRVDTQYF	TGTGCCACCAGTGATCGGGTCGATACGCAGTATTTT
TRBV5-1	TRBD2	TRBJ2-7	.	CASTLGGREEGEQYF	TGCGCCAGCACCCTCGGGGGGCGGGAGGAGGGCGAGCAGTACTTC
TRBV13	TRBD2	TRBJ2-1	.	CASSFGGASGKNEQFF	TGTGCCAGCAGCTTTGGTGGGGCTAGCGGGAAAAATGAGCAGTTCTTC
TRBV7-9	.	TRBJ1-2	.	CASSLEWLQGYGYTF	TGTGCCAGCAGCTTAGAATGGCTGCAGGGCTATGGCTACACCTTC
TRBV6-5	.	TRBJ1-3	.	CASSYSMGEAGNTIYF	TGTGCCAGCAGTTACTCGATGGGGGAAGCTGGAAACACCATATATTTT
TRBV15	TRBD1	TRBJ2-1	.	CATSSGTGINNEQFF	TGTGCCACCAGCAGCGGGACAGGGATCAACAATGAGCAGTTCTTC
TRBV28	.	TRBJ2-1	.	CASSLSGEVAQQIEQFF	TGTGCCAGCAGTTTATCTGGGGAGGTAGCTCAACAAATAGAGCAGTTCTTC
TRBV5-1	.	TRBJ1-3	.	CASSLGQIVDTIYF	TGCGCCAGCAGCTTGGGACAGATTGTAGACACCATATATTTT
TRBV16	.	TRBJ1-5	.	CASRGGIGPQHF	TGTGCCAGCAGAGGGGGTATTGGGCCCCAGCATTTT
TRBV4-2	TRBD2	TRBJ2-1	.	CASSQASGRGQFF	TGTGCCAGCAGCCAGGCTAGCGGGAGGGGGCAGTTCTTC
TRBV5-1	.	TRBJ2-2	few	CASSWAGTLNTGELFF	TGCGCCAGCAGCTGGGCAGGGACACTGAACACCGGGGAGCTGTTTTTT
TRBV19	TRBD2	TRBJ2-1	.	CASSMGLAGELTTYNEQFF	TGTGCCAGTAGTATGGGACTAGCGGGAGAACTGACTACCTACAATGAGCAGTTCTTC
TRBV7-9	.	TRBJ2-3	.	CASSSTKGVRPDTQYF	TGTGCCAGCAGCTCGACAAAGGGGGTGAGACCAGATACGCAGTATTTT
TRBV4-3	TRBD1	TRBJ2-2	once	CASSQPGQGLKNTGELFF	TGCGCCAGCAGCCAACCGGGACAGGGGTTGAAGAACACCGGGGAGCTGTTTTTT
TRBV6-5	.	TRBJ2-4	.	CASSYSRGAKNIQYF	TGTGCCAGCAGTTACTCGAGGGGGGCCAAAAACATTCAGTACTTC
TRBV19	.	TRBJ1-3	.	CASRNSGNTIYF	TGTGCCAGTAGGAACTCTGGAAACACCATATATTTT
TRBV19	TRBD1	TRBJ1-2	.	CASSPGDSHYGYTF	TGTGCCAGTAGTCCAGGGGACAGCCACTATGGCTACACCTTC
TRBV7-9	.	TRBJ2-7	.	CASSSQGYEQYF	TGTGCCAGCAGCTCCCAGGGGTACGAGCAGTACTTC
TRBV18	.	TRBJ2-3	.	CASSKDKGADTQYF	TGTGCCAGCTCCAAAGACAAGGGGGCAGATACGCAGTATTTT
TRBV10-3	.	TRBJ2-7	.	CAISEGILSGTYEQYF	TGTGCCATCAGTGAGGGTATTTTATCCGGGACCTACGAGCAGTACTTC
TRBV11-2	TRBD2	TRBJ2-7	.	CASSLTFARASGVYEQYF	TGTGCCAGCAGCTTAACGTTCGCTAGGGCTAGCGGGGTCTACGAGCAGTACTTC
TRBV15	TRBD2	TRBJ2-7	.	CATSRDKRESDEQYF	TGTGCCACCAGCAGAGACAAGCGGGAGTCGGACGAGCAGTACTTC
TRBV27	.	TRBJ2-3	once	CASSYGYSPDTQYF	TGTGCCAGCAGTTATGGCTATTCTCCAGATACGCAGTATTTT